The sequence of this T cell receptor beta chain was determined in a study of Ad26.COV2.S vaccination and SARS-CoV-2 variants. Findings of the study overall: Recipients of either vaccine or placebo displayed similar breadth of non-spike TCRs. Quantification of TCR breadth and depth may have yielded underestimates of total T cell responses.

This CDR3 has 12 amino acids. Trimming pared 4 bases from V and 3 bases from J, leaving 5 bases between. Germline CDR1 is SGHDT and CDR2 is YYEEEE. For this clone: The antigen remains unidentified.

Data came from immunoSEQ multiplex PCR; TCRdb stores just in-frame clones and leaves some out. Of approximately 150,000 clones in the sample, 80% to 90% are singletons; the top ten hold 4% to 6%. The clonotype comes from a human donor who had recovered from COVID-19. The V call is TRBV5-6, the J call TRBJ1-3; D ambiguous. Sequences were derived from peripheral blood, sampled after recovery from COVID-19. CDR3 residues: CASSTDGNTIYF. The CDR3 DNA sequence: TGTGCCAGCAGCACGGATGGAAACACCATATATTTT.